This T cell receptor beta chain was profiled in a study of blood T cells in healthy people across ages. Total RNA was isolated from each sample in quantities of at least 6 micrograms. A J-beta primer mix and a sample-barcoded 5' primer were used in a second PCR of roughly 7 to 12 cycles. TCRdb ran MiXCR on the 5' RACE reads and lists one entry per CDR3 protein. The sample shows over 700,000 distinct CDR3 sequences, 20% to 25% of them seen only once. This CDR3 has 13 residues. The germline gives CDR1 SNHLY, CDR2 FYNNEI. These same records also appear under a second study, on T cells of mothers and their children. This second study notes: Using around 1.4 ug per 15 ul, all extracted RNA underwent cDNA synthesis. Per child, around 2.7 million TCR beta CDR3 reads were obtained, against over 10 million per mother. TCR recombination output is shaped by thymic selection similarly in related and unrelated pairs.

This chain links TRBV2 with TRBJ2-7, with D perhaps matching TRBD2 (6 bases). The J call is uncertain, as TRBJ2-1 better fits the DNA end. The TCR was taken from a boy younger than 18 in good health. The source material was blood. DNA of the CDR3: TGTGCCAGCAGTTCCGGGACTGGCGGCGAGCAGTTCTTC. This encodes CASSSGTGGEQFF.